These 7 T cell receptor beta chains share one sample of origin, sequenced in a study of cytomegalovirus exposure and HLA in healthy donors. PCR amplification relied on 60 Vbeta primers (plus 13 Jbeta primers). Clones were read by immunoSEQ multiplex PCR, and TCRdb kept only the in-frame ones, dropping some. Of 36,000 or so clones listed, 80% to 90% are singletons. Material: PBMCs. Receptors were obtained from a woman between 18 and 29 years old in good health and CMV-seronegative.

The rearrangement links TRBV9 to TRBJ1-2; 7 bases are shared with TRBD1. Looked up from germline, CDR1 is SGDLS and CDR2 is YYNGEE. J lost 3 bases, V lost 1 base, and 3 bases had no gene match. This CDR3 comprises 14 residues. The CDR3 coding sequence is TGTGCCAGCAGCGTACAGGGGGGCGACTATGGCTACACCTTC. As protein: CASSVQGGDYGYTF.

The chain uses TRBV29-1 and TRBJ1-2; D is unresolved. The germline V gene encodes CDR1 SQVTM and CDR2 ANQGSEA. The CDR3 is 11 residues long. Trimming stripped 3 bases from V and 7 bases from J, with 9 bases between. In DNA form, the CDR3 reads TGCAGCGTTGATCCGGGAAGTGGCTACACCTTC. It encodes CSVDPGSGYTF.

V usage is TRBV28 and J usage is TRBJ2-7, with D maybe TRBD2 (6 bases). Germline CDR1 and CDR2: MDHEN and SYDVKM. Trimming removed 8 bases at V and 0 bases at J, with 11 bases between. This CDR3 is built from 13 residues. Here the CDR3 DNA reads TGTGCCAGCGGAAGCGGGCTCTCCTACGAGCAGTACTTC. Protein sequence: CASGSGLSYEQYF. The full variable domain, its missing parts supplied by reference TRBV28 and TRBJ2-7, is DVKVTQSSRYLVKRTGEKVFLECVQDMDHENMFWYRQDPGLGLRLIYFSYDVKMKEKGDIPEGYSVSREKKERFSLILESASTNQTSMYLCASGSGLSYEQYFGPGTRLTVT.

This chain uses TRBV5-1 with TRBJ2-7, with TRBD2 matching over 12 bases. J was trimmed by 2 bases and V by 1 base; bases with no gene match: 4. This CDR3 spans 16 amino acids. CDR1 and CDR2 (germline): SGHRS, YFSETQ. The CDR3 DNA is TGCGCCAGCAGCTTGTCCGCTAGCGGGGGGGCCTACGAGCAGTACTTC. Translation gives CASSLSASGGAYEQYF. Full variable domain (remainder filled in from reference TRBV5-1 and TRBJ2-7): KAGVTQTPRYLIKTRGQQVTLSCSPISGHRSVSWYQQTPGQGLQFLFEYFSETQRNKGNFPGRFSGRQFSNSRSEMNVSTLELGDSALYLCASSLSASGGAYEQYFGPGTRLTVT.

The CDR3 here is CASSQSGDRVWEQYF. The CDR3 DNA sequence: TGTGCCAGCAGTCAGTCGGGGGACAGGGTCTGGGAGCAGTACTTC. The genes are TRBV6-5 and TRBJ2-7; TRBD1 matches 9 bases. J lost 7 bases, V lost 5 bases, and 12 bases had no gene match. CDR1 is MNHEY, CDR2 SVGAGI, per germline. The CDR3 is 15 amino acids.

Turning to this clone: Other DNA sequences in this sample translate to the same CDR3. CDR3 sequence: CASSLASVNQPQHF. The CDR3 region has the DNA TGTGCCAGCAGCTTAGCCTCGGTTAATCAGCCCCAGCATTTT. V and J are TRBV7-2 and TRBJ1-5, with D unresolved. Trimming removed 0 bases at V and 4 bases at J, with 7 bases between. Germline V gene data show CDR1 as SGHTA and CDR2 as FQGNSA. The CDR3 loop spans 14 amino acids.

The chain has TRBV5-1 and TRBJ1-1; D uncertain. The CDR3 sequence is 11 residues long. Per the germline V gene, CDR1 is SGHRS and CDR2 is YFSETQ. Trimming took off 5 bases at V and 8 bases at J, with 10 bases between the two ends. CDR3 nucleotide sequence: TGCGCCAGCAGAATGGGAGGGGAAGCTTTCTTT. Amino acid sequence: CASRMGGEAFF.